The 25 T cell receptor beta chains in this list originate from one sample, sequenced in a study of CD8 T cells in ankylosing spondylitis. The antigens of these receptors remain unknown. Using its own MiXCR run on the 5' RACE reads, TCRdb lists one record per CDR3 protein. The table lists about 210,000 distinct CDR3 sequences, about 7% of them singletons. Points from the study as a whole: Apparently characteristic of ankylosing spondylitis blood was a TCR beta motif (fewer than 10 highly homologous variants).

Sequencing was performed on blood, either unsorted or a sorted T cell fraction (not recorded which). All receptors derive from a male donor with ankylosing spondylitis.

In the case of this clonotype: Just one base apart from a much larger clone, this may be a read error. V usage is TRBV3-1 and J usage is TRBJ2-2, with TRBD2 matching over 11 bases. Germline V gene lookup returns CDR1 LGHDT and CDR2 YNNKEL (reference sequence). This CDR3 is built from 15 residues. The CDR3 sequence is CATSPTSGDTGELFF. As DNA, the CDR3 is TGTGCCACCAGCCCGACTAGCGGGGACACCGGGGAGCTGTTTTTT.

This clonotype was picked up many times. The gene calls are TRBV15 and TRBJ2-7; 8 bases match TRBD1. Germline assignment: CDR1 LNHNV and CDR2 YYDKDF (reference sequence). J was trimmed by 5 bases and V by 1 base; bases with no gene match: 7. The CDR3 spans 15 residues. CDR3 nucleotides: TGTGCCACCAGCAGAGTTAGGACAGGGCGCGACGAGCAGTACTTC. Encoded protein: CATSRVRTGRDEQYF.

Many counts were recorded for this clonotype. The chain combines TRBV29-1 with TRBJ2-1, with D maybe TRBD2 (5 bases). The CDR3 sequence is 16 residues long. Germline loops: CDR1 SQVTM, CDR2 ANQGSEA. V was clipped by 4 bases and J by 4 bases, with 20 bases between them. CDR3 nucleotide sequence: TGCAGCGTTGGAGGGTCGACTGGAACCCATTACAATGAGCAGTTCTTC. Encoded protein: CSVGGSTGTHYNEQFF.

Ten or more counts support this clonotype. For the CDR3, the DNA is TGCGCCAGCAGCCAAGAGGATGGGATAGCGGGAGTCCGTAGCACAGATACGCAGTATTTT. This codes for CASSQEDGIAGVRSTDTQYF. This sequence joins TRBV4-3 and TRBJ2-3, with TRBD2 matching over 9 bases. The germline V gene encodes CDR1 LGHNA and CDR2 YSLEER. The CDR3 is 20 amino acids. V was pared by 0 bases and J by 0 bases, with 13 bases of the junction left unmatched.

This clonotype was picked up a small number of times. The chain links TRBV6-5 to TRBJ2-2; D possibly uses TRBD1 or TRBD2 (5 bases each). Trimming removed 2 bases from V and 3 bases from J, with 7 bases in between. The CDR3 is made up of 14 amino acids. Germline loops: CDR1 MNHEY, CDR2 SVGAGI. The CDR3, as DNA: TGTGCCAGCAGTTACGGGGGAGACACCGGGGAGCTGTTTTTT. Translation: CASSYGGDTGELFF.

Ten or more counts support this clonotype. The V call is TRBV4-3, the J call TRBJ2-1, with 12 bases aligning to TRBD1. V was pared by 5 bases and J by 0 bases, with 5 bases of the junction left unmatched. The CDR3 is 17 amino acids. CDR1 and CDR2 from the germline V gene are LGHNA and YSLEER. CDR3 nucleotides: TGCGCCAGCAGCACTGGGACAGGGGGCTTCTCCTACAATGAGCAGTTCTTC. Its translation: CASSTGTGGFSYNEQFF.

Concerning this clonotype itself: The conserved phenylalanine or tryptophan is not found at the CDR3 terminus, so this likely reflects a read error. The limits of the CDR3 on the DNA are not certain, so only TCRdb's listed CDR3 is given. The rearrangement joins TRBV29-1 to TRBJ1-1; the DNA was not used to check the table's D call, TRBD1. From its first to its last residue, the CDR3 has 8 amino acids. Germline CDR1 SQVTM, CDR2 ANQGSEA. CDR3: CSVEKGAI.

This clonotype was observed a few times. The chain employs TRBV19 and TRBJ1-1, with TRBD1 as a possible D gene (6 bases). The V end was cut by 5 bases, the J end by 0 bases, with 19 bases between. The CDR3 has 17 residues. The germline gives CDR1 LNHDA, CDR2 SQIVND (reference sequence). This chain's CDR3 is CASSDQGKRKMNTEAFF. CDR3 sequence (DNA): TGTGCCAGTAGTGACCAGGGGAAACGGAAAATGAACACTGAAGCTTTCTTT.

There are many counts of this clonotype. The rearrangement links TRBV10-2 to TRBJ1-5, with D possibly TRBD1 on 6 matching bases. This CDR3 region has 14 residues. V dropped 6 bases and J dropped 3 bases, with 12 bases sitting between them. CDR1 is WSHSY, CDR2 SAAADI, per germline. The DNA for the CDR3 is TGCGCCAGCAGCCCCGGGGGCCTCAATCAGCCCCAGCATTTT. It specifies CASSPGGLNQPQHF.

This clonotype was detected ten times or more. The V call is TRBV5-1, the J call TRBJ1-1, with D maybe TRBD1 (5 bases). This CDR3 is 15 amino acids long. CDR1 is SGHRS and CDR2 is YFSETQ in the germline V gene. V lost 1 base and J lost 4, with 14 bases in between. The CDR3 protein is CASSLYAGGVTEAFF. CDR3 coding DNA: TGCGCCAGCAGCTTGTATGCCGGGGGGGTCACTGAAGCTTTCTTT.

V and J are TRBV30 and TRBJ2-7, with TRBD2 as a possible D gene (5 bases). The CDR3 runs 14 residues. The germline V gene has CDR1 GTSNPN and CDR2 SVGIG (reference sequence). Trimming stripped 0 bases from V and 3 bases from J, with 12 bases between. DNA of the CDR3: TGTGCCTGGAGTGTACGAAATAGCGTCTACGAGCAGTACTTC. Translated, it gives CAWSVRNSVYEQYF.

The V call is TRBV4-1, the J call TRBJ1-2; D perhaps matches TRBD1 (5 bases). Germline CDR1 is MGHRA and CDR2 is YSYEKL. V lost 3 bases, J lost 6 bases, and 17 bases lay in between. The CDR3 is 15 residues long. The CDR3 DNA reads TGCGCCAGCAGCCATCGAAACTCGGGGGACGATGGCTACACCTTC. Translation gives CASSHRNSGDDGYTF.

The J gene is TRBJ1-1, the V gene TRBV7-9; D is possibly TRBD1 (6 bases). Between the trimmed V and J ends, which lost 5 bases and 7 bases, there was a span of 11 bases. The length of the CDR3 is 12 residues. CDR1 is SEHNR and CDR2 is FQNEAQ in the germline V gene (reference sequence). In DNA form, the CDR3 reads TGTGCCAGCAGCCACGGACAGATTGAAGCTTTCTTT. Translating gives CASSHGQIEAFF. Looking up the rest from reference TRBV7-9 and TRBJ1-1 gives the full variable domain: DTGVSQNPRHKITKRGQNVTFRCDPISEHNRLYWYRQTLGQGPEFLTYFQNEAQLEKSRLLSDRFSAERPKGSFSTLEIQRTEQGDSAMYLCASSHGQIEAFFGQGTRLTVV.

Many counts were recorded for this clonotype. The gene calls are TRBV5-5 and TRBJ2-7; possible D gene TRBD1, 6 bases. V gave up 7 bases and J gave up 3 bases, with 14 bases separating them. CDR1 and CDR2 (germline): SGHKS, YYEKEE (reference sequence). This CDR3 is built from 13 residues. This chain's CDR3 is CASLQGLFYEQYF. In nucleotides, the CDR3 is TGTGCCAGCCTACAGGGTTTGTTCTACGAGCAGTACTTC.

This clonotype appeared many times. CDR3 in DNA: TGCGCCAGCAGCTTGAGGTTGCGGGAGACCCAGTACTTC. Its translation: CASSLRLRETQYF. The chain couples TRBV5-1 to TRBJ2-5; D call uncertain. V lost 1 base to trimming and J lost 5 bases, with 9 bases between them. Germline loops: CDR1 SGHRS, CDR2 YFSETQ. This CDR3 spans 13 amino acids.

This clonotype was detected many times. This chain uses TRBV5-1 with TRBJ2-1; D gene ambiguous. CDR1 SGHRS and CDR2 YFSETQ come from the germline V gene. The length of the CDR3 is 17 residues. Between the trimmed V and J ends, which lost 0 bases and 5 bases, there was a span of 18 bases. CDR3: CASSLGVAPRVDNEQFF. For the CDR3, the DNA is TGCGCCAGCAGCTTGGGGGTCGCCCCCCGGGTAGACAATGAGCAGTTCTTC. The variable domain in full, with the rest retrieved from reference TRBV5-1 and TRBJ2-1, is KAGVTQTPRYLIKTRGQQVTLSCSPISGHRSVSWYQQTPGQGLQFLFEYFSETQRNKGNFPGRFSGRQFSNSRSEMNVSTLELGDSALYLCASSLGVAPRVDNEQFFGPGTRLTVL.

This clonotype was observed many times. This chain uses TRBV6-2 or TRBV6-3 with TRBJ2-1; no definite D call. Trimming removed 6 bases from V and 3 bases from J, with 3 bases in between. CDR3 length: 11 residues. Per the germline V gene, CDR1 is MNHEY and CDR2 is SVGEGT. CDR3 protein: CASRDYNEQFF. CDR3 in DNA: TGTGCCAGCAGGGACTACAATGAGCAGTTCTTC.

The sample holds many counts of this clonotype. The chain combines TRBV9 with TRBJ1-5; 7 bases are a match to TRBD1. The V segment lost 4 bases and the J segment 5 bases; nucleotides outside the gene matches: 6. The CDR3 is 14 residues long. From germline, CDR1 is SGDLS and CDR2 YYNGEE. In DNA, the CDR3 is TGTGCCAGCAGCCCCGACGACAGGGATCAGCCCCAGCATTTT. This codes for CASSPDDRDQPQHF.

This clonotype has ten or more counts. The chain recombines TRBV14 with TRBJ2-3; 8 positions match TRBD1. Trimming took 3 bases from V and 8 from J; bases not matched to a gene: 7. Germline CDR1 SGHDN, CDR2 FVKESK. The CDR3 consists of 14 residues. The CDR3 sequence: CASSHASGGLTQYF. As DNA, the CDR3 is TGTGCCAGCAGCCATGCTTCAGGGGGCCTTACGCAGTATTTT. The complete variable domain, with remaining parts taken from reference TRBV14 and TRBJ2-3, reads EAGVTQFPSHSVIEKGQTVTLRCDPISGHDNLYWYRRVMGKEIKFLLHFVKESKQDESGMPNNRFLAERTGGTYSTLKVQPAELEDSGVYFCASSHASGGLTQYFGPGTRLTVL.

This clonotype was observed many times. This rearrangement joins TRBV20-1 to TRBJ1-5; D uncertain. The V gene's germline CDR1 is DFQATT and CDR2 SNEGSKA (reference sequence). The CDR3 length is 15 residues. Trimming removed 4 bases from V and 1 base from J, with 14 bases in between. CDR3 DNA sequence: TGCAGTGCTACCTCACCCCGGTGGAGCAATCAGCCCCAGCATTTT. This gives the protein CSATSPRWSNQPQHF.

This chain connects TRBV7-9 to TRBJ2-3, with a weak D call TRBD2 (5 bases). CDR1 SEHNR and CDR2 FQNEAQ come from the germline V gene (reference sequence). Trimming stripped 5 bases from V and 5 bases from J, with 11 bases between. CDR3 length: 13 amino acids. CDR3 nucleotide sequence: TGTGCCAGCAGCCCCGACCGGGGAGATACGCAGTATTTT. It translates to CASSPDRGDTQYF.

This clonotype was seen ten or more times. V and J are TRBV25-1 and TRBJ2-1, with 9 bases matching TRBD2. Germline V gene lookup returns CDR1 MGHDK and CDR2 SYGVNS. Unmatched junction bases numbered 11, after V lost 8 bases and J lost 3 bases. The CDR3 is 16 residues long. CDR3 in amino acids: CASGPRLAGVYNEQFF. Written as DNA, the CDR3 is TGTGCCAGCGGGCCCCGGTTAGCGGGGGTCTACAATGAGCAGTTCTTC. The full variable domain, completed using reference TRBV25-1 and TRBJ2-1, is EADIYQTPRYLVIGTGKKITLECSQTMGHDKMYWYQQDPGMELHLIHYSYGVNSTEKGDLSSESTVSRIRTEHFPLTLESARPSHTSQYLCASGPRLAGVYNEQFFGPGTRLTVL.

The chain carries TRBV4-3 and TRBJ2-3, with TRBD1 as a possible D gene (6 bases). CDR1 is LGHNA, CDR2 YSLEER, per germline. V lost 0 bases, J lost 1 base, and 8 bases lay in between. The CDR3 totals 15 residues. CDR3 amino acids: CASSQDHRGTDTQYF. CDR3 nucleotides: TGCGCCAGCAGCCAAGATCACAGGGGCACAGATACGCAGTATTTT.

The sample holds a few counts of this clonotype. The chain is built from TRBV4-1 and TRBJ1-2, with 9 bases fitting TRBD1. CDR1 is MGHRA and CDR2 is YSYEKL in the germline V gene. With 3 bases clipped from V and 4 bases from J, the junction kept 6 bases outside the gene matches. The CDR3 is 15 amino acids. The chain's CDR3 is CASSHYTGQGYGYTF. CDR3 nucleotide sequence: TGCGCCAGCAGCCACTACACGGGACAGGGCTATGGCTACACCTTC.

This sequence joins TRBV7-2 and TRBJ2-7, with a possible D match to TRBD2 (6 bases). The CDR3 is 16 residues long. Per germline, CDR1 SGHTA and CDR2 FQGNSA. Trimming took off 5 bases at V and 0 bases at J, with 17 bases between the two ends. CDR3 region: CASSPRGTYYSYEQYF. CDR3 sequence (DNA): TGTGCCAGCAGCCCCCGCGGGACCTATTACTCCTACGAGCAGTACTTC. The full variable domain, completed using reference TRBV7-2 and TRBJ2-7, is GAGVSQSPSNKVTEKGKDVELRCDPISGHTALYWYRQSLGQGLEFLIYFQGNSAPDKSGLPSDRFSAERTGGSVSTLTIQRTQQEDSAVYLCASSPRGTYYSYEQYFGPGTRLTVT.